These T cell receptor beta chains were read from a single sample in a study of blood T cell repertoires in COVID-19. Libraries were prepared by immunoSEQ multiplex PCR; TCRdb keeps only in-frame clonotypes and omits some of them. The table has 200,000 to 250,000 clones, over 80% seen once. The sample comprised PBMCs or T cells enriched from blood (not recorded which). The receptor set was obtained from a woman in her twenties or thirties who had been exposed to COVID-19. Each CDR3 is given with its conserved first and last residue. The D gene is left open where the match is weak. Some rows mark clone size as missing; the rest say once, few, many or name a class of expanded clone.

TGTGCCTGGAGTGTACGGGCAACTAATGAAAAACTGTTTTTT,CAWSVRATNEKLFF,TRBV30,TRBJ1-4,NA,NA
TGTGCTAGTGGTTTGATCCCAACCTCAGACAGGGAAGCTTTCTTT,CASGLIPTSDREAFF,TRBV12-5,TRBJ1-1,NA,NA
TGTGCCAGCAGCGTAGCTTCGCACCCCGGGGGCACAGATACGCAGTATTTT,CASSVASHPGGTDTQYF,TRBV9,TRBJ2-3,NA,NA
TGTGCCAGCAGCCCCTTGACAGGGCACCCCATTAACTATGGCTACACCTTC,CASSPLTGHPINYGYTF,TRBV7-6,TRBJ1-2,TRBD1,NA
TGTGCCAGCAGCCGGACAGGGGGCTCGTGGAGCTACACCTTC,CASSRTGGSWSYTF,TRBV5-5,TRBJ1-2,TRBD1,NA
TGTGCCAGCAGCTTAGACAGATATGGCTACACCTTC,CASSLDRYGYTF,TRBV13,TRBJ1-2,NA,NA
TGTGCCAGCAGTCCCATAGGGACAGGGGGCGCCGAGCAGTACTTC,CASSPIGTGGAEQYF,TRBV27,TRBJ2-7,TRBD1,NA
TGTGCCAGCAGGCAGGGGCGCTATGGCTACACCTTC,CASRQGRYGYTF,TRBV6-5,TRBJ1-2,NA,NA
TGTGCTAGTGGCTCTCCAGGGAATGGGGCCAACGTCCTGACTTTC,CASGSPGNGANVLTF,TRBV12-5,TRBJ2-6,NA,NA
TGTGCCAGCAGTTTCTTGGGGACAGCTGAAGCTTTCTTT,CASSFLGTAEAFF,TRBV12-3/TRBV12-4,TRBJ1-1,TRBD1,NA
TGTGCCTGGAGTTCGACTAGTTGGGGAACGAGCTCCTACAATGAGCAGTTCTTC,CAWSSTSWGTSSYNEQFF,TRBV30,TRBJ2-1,NA,NA
TGCGCCAGCAGCTTGGCCGGGGGTCTGGACGAGCAGTACTTC,CASSLAGGLDEQYF,TRBV5-1,TRBJ2-7,NA,NA
TGTGCCAGCAGCGTAGGAACAGGGCTCATGGCCCCCTACTTC,CASSVGTGLMAPYF,TRBV9,TRBJ2-5,NA,NA
TGTGCCAGCAGCTCTAGCGGGAGGGCCAGAGGAGGAGAGACCCAGTACTTC,CASSSSGRARGGETQYF,TRBV11-2,TRBJ2-5,TRBD2,NA
TGTGCCAGCAGCTTGGCCGGGCAGGGAATCGAGCAGTACTTC,CASSLAGQGIEQYF,TRBV5-4,TRBJ2-7,NA,NA
TGTGCCAGCAGCCCCGGGGGGCGGACAGGGGTCAATGAGCAGTTCTTC,CASSPGGRTGVNEQFF,TRBV7-2,TRBJ2-1,TRBD1,NA
TGTGCCAGTACCCCAGGGTCATCGGCGGGAGGTTGGACAGATACGCAGTATTTT,CASTPGSSAGGWTDTQYF,TRBV19,TRBJ2-3,TRBD2,NA
TGTGCCAGCAGCTTAGATTTCGGAGCGGGAGCAGAGTACAATGAGCAGTTCTTC,CASSLDFGAGAEYNEQFF,TRBV7-9,TRBJ2-1,TRBD2,NA
TGTGCCAGCCACCCCTCGTGGGGGGCAGATACGCAGTATTTT,CASHPSWGADTQYF,TRBV28,TRBJ2-3,NA,NA
TGTGCCTGGAGTGTAGGACAGGGCCTTGGCTACACCTTC,CAWSVGQGLGYTF,TRBV30,TRBJ1-2,TRBD1,NA
TGTGCCAGCAGCCAGGGTCGAAACGAGCAGTACTTC,CASSQGRNEQYF,TRBV11-3,TRBJ2-7,NA,NA
TGTGCCAGCTCACCGGTTCCTCCTCAGGGGGTATTTAACTATGGCTACACCTTC,CASSPVPPQGVFNYGYTF,TRBV18,TRBJ1-2,TRBD1,NA
TGTGCCAGCAGTGAAGAGGGGCGCTACAATGAGCAGTTCTTC,CASSEEGRYNEQFF,TRBV6-1,TRBJ2-1,NA,once
TGTGCCAGTAGTATGTCCGGGGGGCGAATTGCAGATACGCAGTATTTT,CASSMSGGRIADTQYF,TRBV19,TRBJ2-3,NA,NA
TGTGCCAGCAGCAAAGTTCGCGACAGGGGGCGGCTAGCGGGCGCCTACGAGCAGTACTTC,CASSKVRDRGRLAGAYEQYF,TRBV21-1,TRBJ2-7,NA,NA
TGTGCCAGCAGCCAACGACAGGTTTTCTCGCAGGAGACCCAGTACTTC,CASSQRQVFSQETQYF,TRBV14,TRBJ2-5,NA,NA
TGCGCCAGCATGGTATGGACAGGCAGGACTGAAGCTTTCTTT,CASMVWTGRTEAFF,TRBV5-1,TRBJ1-1,TRBD1,NA
TGCGCCAGCAGCGCCGGGGCAGGGGTCTCCTACAATGAGCAGTTCTTC,CASSAGAGVSYNEQFF,TRBV5-1,TRBJ2-1,NA,once
TGTGCCAGCAGCTTGGGGCTAGCGGAGACCCAGTACTTC,CASSLGLAETQYF,TRBV5-5,TRBJ2-5,NA,NA
TGTGCCAGCACCGAGGACAGGGAGGGGCCCTATCAGCCCCAGCATTTT,CASTEDREGPYQPQHF,TRBV28,TRBJ1-5,TRBD1,NA
TGCAGCGTTGACGGGACAGGGAACTCTGGGGCCAACGTCCTGACTTTC,CSVDGTGNSGANVLTF,TRBV29-1,TRBJ2-6,TRBD1,once
TGTGCCAGCAGCTTGGGACTAGGGAGTAACGAGCAGTACTTC,CASSLGLGSNEQYF,TRBV5-6,TRBJ2-7,NA,NA
TGTGCCAGCAGTTTAGAAGCGGGTCACTCCTACAATGAGCAGTTCTTC,CASSLEAGHSYNEQFF,TRBV28,TRBJ2-1,NA,NA
TGTGCCTGGAGTGGGGGCGTGAGGCCTGGAAACACCATATATTTT,CAWSGGVRPGNTIYF,TRBV30,TRBJ1-3,NA,NA
TGTGCCAGCAGCTTAATACGGTGGAGCGGGAGGGCCATCAATAATGAGCAGTTCTTC,CASSLIRWSGRAINNEQFF,TRBV11-2,TRBJ2-1,TRBD2,NA
TGTGCCAGCAGCCAGGGGGCCGTGGAGACCCAGTACTTC,CASSQGAVETQYF,TRBV28,TRBJ2-5,TRBD1,NA
TGTGCCAGCAGCTTAGACGGGGTCGGTGAAAAACTGTTTTTT,CASSLDGVGEKLFF,TRBV7-9,TRBJ1-4,NA,NA
TGTGCCAGCAGCCAAGGAGGACGCCTATTACATTTCAACGAGCAGTACTTC,CASSQGGRLLHFNEQYF,TRBV11-2,TRBJ2-7,NA,NA
TGTGCCAGTAGTATAGATGGAAGGAGGCACACCGGGGAGCTGTTTTTT,CASSIDGRRHTGELFF,TRBV19,TRBJ2-2,NA,NA
TGTGCCAGCAGCCAAGATCTTATAAGCGGGGTATCGCAGTATTTT,CASSQDLISGVSQYF,TRBV14,TRBJ2-3,TRBD2,NA
TGTGCCACCAGTGATTTGCTTGGCTCCGACTACAATGAGCAGTTCTTC,CATSDLLGSDYNEQFF,TRBV24-1,TRBJ2-1,NA,NA
TGTGCCAGCAGTGCGCAGACCGCGAGGAGGGAAAAACTGTTTTTT,CASSAQTARREKLFF,TRBV2,TRBJ1-4,NA,NA
TGTGCCAGCTCAGTCAGGGGGACGAATCAGCCCCAGCATTTT,CASSVRGTNQPQHF,TRBV18,TRBJ1-5,TRBD1,NA
TGTGCCAGCGGCCCCGGGGGGGGGAAGACAGATACGCAGTATTTT,CASGPGGGKTDTQYF,TRBV2,TRBJ2-3,TRBD2,once
TGTGCCAGTTGGGGGCCCGAAGCTTTCTTT,CASWGPEAFF,TRBV6-5,TRBJ1-1,NA,NA
TGCGCCAGCAGCCAAGATCTCCGGCAGGGGGGATCCTACGAGCAGTACTTC,CASSQDLRQGGSYEQYF,TRBV4-1,TRBJ2-7,NA,NA
TGTGCCAGCAGTCGACAGAGTTACACCGGGGAGCTGTTTTTT,CASSRQSYTGELFF,TRBV2,TRBJ2-2,NA,few
TGTGCCAGCAGCAGAAAGCCTACGGAGCCTAGCGGGAGGTCGAATGAGCAGTTCTTC,CASSRKPTEPSGRSNEQFF,TRBV21-1,TRBJ2-1,NA,NA
TGTGCCTGGAGTGAGGCGGGGCACCCTCCCTACGAGCAGTACTTC,CAWSEAGHPPYEQYF,TRBV30,TRBJ2-7,NA,NA
TGTGCCAGCAGTCAGACAGGGAATTCACCCCTCCACTTT,CASSQTGNSPLHF,TRBV28,TRBJ1-6,TRBD1,few
TGTGCCAGCAGTTACTCGCAGACAGGTCCCGGGTCACCCCTCCACTTT,CASSYSQTGPGSPLHF,TRBV6-6,TRBJ1-6,NA,NA
TGTGCCAGCAGCTTAGATCATGTGACAACAAGTAACTATGGCTACACCTTC,CASSLDHVTTSNYGYTF,TRBV11-2,TRBJ1-2,NA,NA